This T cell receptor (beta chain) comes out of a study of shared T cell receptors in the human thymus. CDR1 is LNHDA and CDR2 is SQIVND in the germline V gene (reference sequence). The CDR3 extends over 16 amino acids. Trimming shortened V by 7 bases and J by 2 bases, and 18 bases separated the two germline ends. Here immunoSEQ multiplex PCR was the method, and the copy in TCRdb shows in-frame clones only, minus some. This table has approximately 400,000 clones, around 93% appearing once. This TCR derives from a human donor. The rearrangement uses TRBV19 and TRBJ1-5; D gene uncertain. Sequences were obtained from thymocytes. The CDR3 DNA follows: TGTGCCAGTAAGGTCGGTGGGGAGTCAGGCAATCAGCCCCAGCATTTT. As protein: CASKVGGESGNQPQHF. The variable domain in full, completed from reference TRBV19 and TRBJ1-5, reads DGGITQSPKYLFRKEGQNVTLSCEQNLNHDAMYWYRQDPGQGLRLIYYSQIVNDFQKGDIAEGYSVSREKKESFPLTVTSAQKNPTAFYLCASKVGGESGNQPQHFGDGTRLSIL.